This TCR beta chain was obtained from a study of blood T cells in healthy people across ages (dated by TCRdb to between 2014 and 2017). Background for the entire study: In model experiments, roughly one uniquely barcoded TCR beta cDNA molecule per two T cells was captured by template switching. Using deep sequencing normalized with unique cDNA molecular identifiers, the study measured how TCR beta repertoire diversity changes with age. Four age groups were formed from the donors: young (average approximately 17 years), middle-aged (less than 40), aged (about 62) and long-lived (more than 75). Two additional independent replicas of 1 million unique cDNA reads from the same blood draw were analyzed for two donors (one aged 18 to 29 and one aged 80 or older). Points the paper makes about the study in general: Donor CMV infection status was unknown, potentially confounding age-related changes in expanded clonotypes. Estimates of total diversity from one million sequenced T cells were regarded as lower bounds and underestimates. Compared with the aged group, the long-lived group had more naive CD4+ T cells, fewer expanded clones and increased TCR diversity, suggesting age selection. Bulk unsorted PBMC profiling prevented conclusive comparison of naive and antigen-experienced compartments. Observed TCR beta diversity correlated strongly with the percentage of naive T cells measured by flow cytometry. Observed TCR beta diversity per million T cells fell roughly linearly with age, and a significant reduction was already apparent by age around 36.

The roughly 37 donors, aged about 6 to 95 years, were systemically healthy Caucasian individuals from Russia. Each donor gave 8 to 10 milliliters of peripheral blood, drawn into EDTA-treated Vacutainer tubes. Ficoll-Paque density-gradient centrifugation was used to isolate PBMCs, with at least 6.5 million obtained per sample. Total RNA, at least 5 micrograms per sample, was extracted from PBMCs with Trizol reagent. For every donor, an aliquot of PBMCs went through flow cytometry to measure the percentages of naive CD45RAhigh/CD27high T cells. The library was made by 5' RACE. The listed sequencing device is Illumina HiSeq 2500. A second roughly 6 to 12 cycle PCR used a sample-barcoded 5' primer and a J-beta primer mix. A template-switch 5' adaptor carrying 12 random nucleotides introduced a unique molecular identifier onto each TCR beta cDNA molecule. At least 3 million CDR3-containing paired-end reads were obtained from each sample. First-strand cDNA was synthesized from all RNA with the Mint cDNA synthesis kit, primed by a TRBC-specific oligonucleotide. Following uracil-DNA glycosylase treatment, all cDNA underwent a first 18-cycle PCR with the universal primers M1SS and BC2_uni_R. On the study's bioinformatics: Normalization of each sample was performed by random selection of 1 million high-quality reads, each carrying a distinct molecular identifier. Reads with shared molecular identifiers were discarded instead of being binned into consensus sequences. CDR3 identification, clonotype clustering and error correction used MiTCR with a Q25 quality threshold and the strictest error-elimination algorithm. Lower-bound total TCR beta diversity was estimated with a nonparametric unseen species model using Euler transformation. TCRdb trimmed public reads at Q25 via fastp, called clones via MiXCR and kept in-frame beta chains. Each CDR3 protein gets just one entry, which takes the most common genes and DNA from the rows behind it. TCRdb assigned the V and J calls; the authors' analysis was not used. This sample gives some 850,000 distinct CDR3 sequences in total; roughly 26% of them show up just once. Roughly 3.1% of the sample belongs to the ten largest clones.

As encoded in the germline V gene (reference sequence), CDR1 is DFQATT while CDR2 is SNEGSKA. V lost 6 bases and J lost 7 bases; the stretch between them is 21 bases long. Reading from cysteine to phenylalanine, the CDR3 counts 14 amino acids. Only the CDR3 portion is preserved as DNA: 42 bases, with reading frame beginning at the first base. This clonotype was seen more than once but under ten times. The target of this receptor is not known. Per-base qualities were not stored, and no clone one base away is much larger. The same data also contributed to another study, on T cells of mothers and their children. Per that second paper: Nine systemically healthy Caucasian individuals served as donors, namely three mothers together with their six children. cDNA synthesis consumed the entire amount of extracted RNA, loaded at 1.5 ug RNA in each 15 ul reaction. In the second PCR, the M1S primer introduced both the sample barcodes and 2-4 random nucleotides. More than 8 million TCR beta CDR3 reads were obtained from each mother, and approximately 3 million reads were obtained from each child. TCR recombination output is similarly shaped by thymic selection in related and unrelated pairs, with a minor effect exerted by inherited differences. Normalized repertoire overlap was always slightly but never significantly higher in related than unrelated mother-child pairs. No persistent microchimeric T cell clones were found, with a detection sensitivity of approximately 94 clones per million clonotypes. In the study, deep NGS was used to compare the TCR beta repertoires of mothers and children, and features distinguishing related mother-child pairs from unrelated individuals were sought. On average, the children were about 10 +/- 4 years old, while the mothers were about 40 +/- 4 years old. Libraries were sequenced on Illumina HiSeq 2000 with 100+100 nt paired-end reads after adapter ligation with NEBNext reagents. To avoid cross-contamination, the mother libraries and the child libraries were prepared a month apart and sequenced in separate runs. For each donor, between about 500,000 and 2,200,000 distinct TCR beta clonotypes were identified. Naive TCR beta clonotypes were estimated from low-frequency clonotypes matched to each donor's FACS-determined naive share, without sorting.

Input material: blood. In this chain, TRBV20-1 is recombined with TRBJ1-1; the D gene cannot be resolved reliably. The source of this sequence is a boy aged 5-17 years in good health. The nucleotide sequence reads TGCAGTGCAAAGACCGGGCCCCCAAGCAGTGAAGCTTTCTTT. This translates into CSAKTGPPSSEAFF.